These 8 T cell receptor beta chains share one sample of origin, sequenced in a study of blood T cell repertoires in COVID-19. Using immunoSEQ multiplex PCR, the repertoire was profiled, and TCRdb retains in-frame clones only, with some absent. The sample lists 200,000 to 250,000 clones, around 80% occurring once. Source material: peripheral blood. All receptors come from an elderly woman with active or convalescent COVID-19.

The rearrangement joins TRBV7-9 to TRBJ2-5; tentative D call: TRBD2 (5 bases). This CDR3 is 16 amino acids long. Germline CDR1 is SEHNR and CDR2 is FQNEAQ (reference sequence). V shed 7 bases and J shed 5 bases, with 23 bases lying between them. Written as DNA, the CDR3 is TGTGCCAGCAACTTCCCGGGCAGAATAACGGGGGAGACCCAGTACTTC. It specifies CASNFPGRITGETQYF. Drawing the rest from reference TRBV7-9 and TRBJ2-5, the complete variable domain is DTGVSQNPRHKITKRGQNVTFRCDPISEHNRLYWYRQTLGQGPEFLTYFQNEAQLEKSRLLSDRFSAERPKGSFSTLEIQRTEQGDSAMYLCASNFPGRITGETQYFGPGTRLLVL.

The chain links TRBV7-2 to TRBJ2-5; 7 bases are a match to TRBD2. The CDR3 runs 15 residues. Per germline, CDR1 SGHTA and CDR2 FQGNSA. J was trimmed by 5 bases and V by 2 bases; bases with no gene match: 8. The CDR3 is CASSLRGGEGETQYF. DNA for the CDR3: TGTGCCAGCAGCTTAAGGGGCGGGGAGGGGGAGACCCAGTACTTC. The whole variable domain, filled in from reference TRBV7-2 and TRBJ2-5, reads GAGVSQSPSNKVTEKGKDVELRCDPISGHTALYWYRQSLGQGLEFLIYFQGNSAPDKSGLPSDRFSAERTGGSVSTLTIQRTQQEDSAVYLCASSLRGGEGETQYFGPGTRLLVL.

The V and J genes are TRBV30 and TRBJ1-5; tentative D call: TRBD1 (5 bases). V lost 0 bases and J 0 bases, leaving 6 bases between the germline ends. The germline gives CDR1 GTSNPN, CDR2 SVGIG (reference sequence). This CDR3 region has 14 residues. DNA of the CDR3: TGTGCCTGGAGTGTAGGACATAGCAATCAGCCCCAGCATTTT. Translation gives CAWSVGHSNQPQHF.

This clone has more than one count but fewer than ten. The V call is TRBV25-1, the J call TRBJ1-5; D perhaps matches TRBD1 (6 bases). The CDR3 sequence is 14 residues long. The ends were cut back, 4 bases at V and 4 bases at J, with 11 bases in the middle. CDR1 and CDR2 from the germline V gene are MGHDK and SYGVNS. The CDR3 protein is CASSGYRANQPQHF. CDR3 sequence (DNA): TGTGCCAGCAGTGGGTACAGGGCTAATCAGCCCCAGCATTTT.

The rearrangement links TRBV9 to TRBJ2-3, with 10 positions matching TRBD1. Trimming at V came to 3 bases and at J to 6 bases, leaving 4 bases not matched to a gene. Per germline, CDR1 SGDLS and CDR2 YYNGEE. The CDR3 has 14 residues. The CDR3 reads CASSGDRGGDTQYF. Written as DNA, the CDR3 is TGTGCCAGCAGCGGGGACAGGGGAGGGGATACGCAGTATTTT.

J is TRBJ1-2 and V is TRBV24-1; TRBD1 might be the D (5 bases). This CDR3 spans 12 amino acids. The V gene lost 7 bases and the J gene lost 4 bases, with 9 bases spanning the gap. The germline gives CDR1 KGHDR, CDR2 SFDVKD. CDR3 coding DNA: TGTGCCACCAGCCCCGGGGGCTATGGCTACACCTTC. It specifies CATSPGGYGYTF.

V gene TRBV6-5 combines with J gene TRBJ2-3; tentative D call: TRBD2 (5 bases). The CDR3 spans 13 residues. Germline V gives CDR1 MNHEY, CDR2 SVGAGI. Trimming removed 2 bases at V and 5 bases at J, with 8 bases between. The CDR3 bases are TGTGCCAGCAGTTACCCCGGGATAGATACGCAGTATTTT. Translation: CASSYPGIDTQYF.

The chain's CDR3 is CASTEGGSGSPLHF. The DNA of the CDR3 is TGTGCCAGCACCGAGGGGGGGTCAGGTTCACCCCTCCACTTT. The chain is built from TRBV6-5 and TRBJ1-6; D might be TRBD1 (6 bases). Germline CDR1 reads MNHEY; CDR2 reads SVGAGI. This CDR3 spans 14 amino acids. The ends were cut back, 7 bases at V and 9 bases at J, with 16 bases in the middle.